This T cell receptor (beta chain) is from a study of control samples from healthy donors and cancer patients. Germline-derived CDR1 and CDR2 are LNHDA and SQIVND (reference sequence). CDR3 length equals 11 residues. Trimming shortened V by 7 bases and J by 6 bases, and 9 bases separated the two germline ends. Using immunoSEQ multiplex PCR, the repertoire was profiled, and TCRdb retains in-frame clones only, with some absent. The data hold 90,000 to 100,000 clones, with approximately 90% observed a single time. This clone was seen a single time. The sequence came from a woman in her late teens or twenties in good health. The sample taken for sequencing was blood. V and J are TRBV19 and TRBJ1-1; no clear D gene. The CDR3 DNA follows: TGTGCCAGTAATCTCGAGTCTGAAGCTTTCTTT. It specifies CASNLESEAFF.